Listed here are 13 T cell receptor beta chains from one sample, sequenced in a study of T cells in Graves' hyperthyroidism and ophthalmopathy. From RNA transcripts, TCR beta CDR3 regions were amplified. In the first-round RT-PCR of the TCR CDR3, the HTBI primer set was used. TCRdb called the multiplex PCR reads again in MiXCR, with one record for every CDR3 protein. The table has under 300,000 distinct CDR3 sequences, over 12% seen once. Sequenced sample: blood. These receptors were collected from a woman aged 50 to 60 with Graves' hyperthyroidism that later progressed to Graves' ophthalmopathy.

The table lists this clonotype with many counts. The chain is built from TRBV7-9 and TRBJ2-1, with TRBD1 as a possible D gene (6 bases). Germline V gene data show CDR1 as SEHNR and CDR2 as FQNEAQ (reference sequence). V lost 4 bases and J lost 4, with 14 bases in between. CDR3 length: 15 residues. CDR3 amino acids: CASSSRGQRYNEQFF. The CDR3 DNA follows: TGTGCCAGCAGCTCCCGGGGACAAAGATACAATGAGCAGTTCTTC.

The rearrangement uses TRBV6-1 and TRBJ2-1, with D uncertain. The V gene's germline CDR1 is MNHNS and CDR2 SASEGT. The CDR3 extends over 14 amino acids. The ends were cut back, 3 bases at V and 9 bases at J, with 15 bases in the middle. CDR3: CASSDSWASSEQFF. In DNA, the CDR3 is TGTGCCAGCAGTGACTCTTGGGCGAGCAGTGAGCAGTTCTTC.

This clonotype was seen more than once but under ten times. A read error is possible here, since a much larger clone lies one base away. This CDR3 fails to terminate in the conserved phenylalanine or tryptophan, so it likely reflects a read error. This chain joins TRBV27 and TRBJ2-1; D might be TRBD1 (6 bases). This CDR3 comprises 14 residues. V was pared by 7 bases and J by 1 base, with 11 bases between. The germline V gene has CDR1 MNHEY and CDR2 SMNVEV (reference sequence). This chain's CDR3 is CASMGGTSYNEQFL. CDR3 sequence (DNA): TGTGCCAGCATGGGTGGGACATCCTACAATGAGCAGTTCCTC.

Ten or more counts support this clonotype. The CDR3, as DNA: TGTGCCAGCAGCCATAGGACCGGGCCTGGAAACACCATATATTTT. Its translation: CASSHRTGPGNTIYF. The V and J genes are TRBV3-1 and TRBJ1-3; D ambiguous. This CDR3 is 15 amino acids long. V lost 3 bases, J lost 2 bases, and 11 bases lay in between. Germline-derived CDR1 and CDR2 are LGHDT and YNNKEL (reference sequence).

The chain combines TRBV20-1 with TRBJ1-3; D is perhaps TRBD1 (5 bases). V shed 5 bases and J shed 0 bases, with 11 bases lying between them. CDR3 length: 14 amino acids. The V gene's germline CDR1 is DFQATT and CDR2 SNEGSKA (reference sequence). Here the CDR3 DNA reads TGCAGTGCTGCCGGGACCAGCTCTGGAAACACCATATATTTT. It is translated as CSAAGTSSGNTIYF.

This clonotype has ten or more counts. This sequence joins TRBV28 and TRBJ2-4; perhaps TRBD2 as D (5 bases). Trimming pared 2 bases from V and 0 bases from J, leaving 11 bases between. CDR1 is MDHEN, CDR2 SYDVKM, per germline. There are 16 residues in the CDR3. The CDR3 coding sequence is TGTGCCAGCAGTTTAAGCGGAGTTCTAGCCAAAAACATTCAGTACTTC. Residues: CASSLSGVLAKNIQYF.

There are many counts of this clonotype. V gene TRBV6-2 or TRBV6-3 combines with J gene TRBJ2-7, with 12 bases aligning to TRBD2. V gave up 7 bases and J gave up 5 bases; unmatched junction bases: 3. The V gene's germline CDR1 is MNHEY and CDR2 SVGEGT. The CDR3 covers 13 residues. CDR3 DNA sequence: TGTGCCAGCACGGGACTAGCGGGCCACGAGCAGTACTTC. Translating it yields CASTGLAGHEQYF.

This clonotype showed up many times. The chain links TRBV20-1 to TRBJ1-2, with D hard to call. The length of the CDR3 is 12 residues. Deletions cut 0 bases from V and 6 bases from J, with 8 bases between. Germline CDR1 and CDR2: DFQATT and SNEGSKA (reference sequence). CDR3 amino acids: CSARDRADGYTF. The CDR3, as DNA: TGCAGTGCTAGAGATAGGGCGGATGGCTACACCTTC.

As to this clonotype: An end of the junction differs from the germline gene, which may be a read error. The V and J genes are TRBV4-1 and TRBJ2-2, with D maybe TRBD2 (5 bases). This CDR3 spans 15 amino acids. The germline V gene encodes CDR1 MGHRA and CDR2 YSYEKL. This CDR3 is CASSPTRTVTGELFF. As DNA, the CDR3 is TGTGCCAGCAGCCCCACGAGGACTGTAACCGGGGAGCTGTTTTTT.

V is TRBV10-3 and J is TRBJ2-3; TRBD1 agrees at 9 bases. Germline CDR1 reads ENHRY; CDR2 reads SYGVKD. The junction had 5 bases not matched to a gene; V was cut back by 7 bases and J by 3 bases. This CDR3 contains 14 residues. DNA of the CDR3: TGTGCCATCAAGATACAGGGGGCAACAGATACGCAGTATTTT. Translation: CAIKIQGATDTQYF.

This clonotype was picked up a small number of times. The chain has TRBV5-1 and TRBJ2-3; 7 positions match TRBD2. Germline CDR1 and CDR2: SGHRS and YFSETQ. The CDR3 contains 17 residues. V shed 0 bases, J shed 0 bases, and the junction held 7 bases outside the gene matches. This CDR3 reads CASSLEVAGTSTDTQYF. DNA of the CDR3: TGCGCCAGCAGCTTGGAAGTAGCGGGCACTAGCACAGATACGCAGTATTTT.

About this clonotype: The junction departs from germline at one end; a sequencing error may be responsible. The chain carries TRBV15 and TRBJ1-2; D gene unclear. The CDR3 is 14 amino acids. From germline, CDR1 is LNHNV and CDR2 YYDKDF (reference sequence). CDR3 protein: CATGRDWTLYGYTF. The CDR3 nucleotides read TGTGCCACCGGCAGAGATTGGACTCTCTATGGCTACACCTTC.

This chain joins TRBV7-9 and TRBJ2-1; D ambiguous. Germline-derived CDR1 and CDR2 are SEHNR and FQNEAQ (reference sequence). Deletions cut 0 bases from V and 1 base from J, with 7 bases between. The length of the CDR3 is 15 residues. CDR3 sequence (DNA): TGTGCCAGCAGCTTAGCTCGGTTATCCTACAATGAGCAGTTCTTC. Protein product: CASSLARLSYNEQFF.